This T cell receptor (beta chain) was sequenced during a study of T cells in Graves' hyperthyroidism and ophthalmopathy. Unmatched junction bases numbered 12, after V lost 0 bases and J lost 8 bases. The CDR3 runs 16 residues. Germline V gene sequence: CDR1 LGHDT, CDR2 YNNKEL (reference sequence). Amplified TCR beta CDR3 regions derived from RNA transcripts. HTBI primers were used for first-round RT-PCR of the TCR CDR3. TCRdb passed the multiplex PCR reads through MiXCR, listing each CDR3 protein once. In the table there are approximately 400,000 distinct CDR3 sequences, about 14% of which are singletons. This clonotype was found many times.

Material: blood. The clonotype comes from a man aged 25 to 45 with Graves' hyperthyroidism that later progressed to Graves' ophthalmopathy. The V call is TRBV3-1, the J call TRBJ1-1; 7 positions agree with TRBD1. The CDR3 reads CASSQDLYRPGGEAFF. The CDR3 nucleotides are TGTGCCAGCAGCCAAGATCTGTACCGCCCAGGGGGAGAAGCTTTCTTT.